This TCR beta chain was found in a study of blood T cell repertoires in COVID-19 (dated by TCRdb to 2018 to 2021). Regarding the study in general: Samples from collaborators originated in the United States, Italy and Spain and spanned both the acute and convalescent phases of COVID-19. The prospective study material was composed of cDNA or gDNA derived from T cells, B-cell-depleted T cells, or PBMCs. Deeply sampled blood TCRbeta repertoires from subjects exposed to, actively infected with, or recovered from COVID-19 were included in the dataset. The repertoires were released in a freely available public database intended as a resource for research on the immune response to SARS-CoV-2. The samples were drawn from the first 160 participants of the ongoing ImmuneRACE study and from some 1,300 subjects provided by 6 global collaborators. Nearly every sample came with metadata listing a de-identified subject ID, COVID-19 status, age in years and sex. Where HLA class I and class II types were available, the types were taken from metadata supplied by the sample provider, not from assay-based typing.

Notes on this clone: Its target antigen remains unknown. Nothing much larger sits one base from this clone, and base qualities are not available.

The immunoSEQ Assay, a bias-controlled multiplex PCR, was used to amplify TCRbeta CDR3 regions from genomic DNA. On the study's bioinformatics: The number of nucleated cells in each sample was estimated from the amplification of reference gene primers within the assay. Sequence reads were collapsed and filtered to measure the absolute abundance of every unique TCRbeta CDR3 rearrangement. Productive Simpson clonality was computed per sample as the square root of Simpson's diversity index over productive rearrangements. TCRdb's version of the immuneACCESS table is confined to in-frame rearrangements and falls short of the full clone set. An unresolved V gene accounts for under half of the shortfall where checked; the remainder is of unknown origin. V and J calls plus clone size are reproduced from that table; the DNA served to infer D and trimming. Here the sample has about 89,000 clones; roughly 80% occur a single time. The top ten constitute over 8.5% of the sample.

The collaborating institutions used their own protocols to collect whole blood in K2EDTA tubes. For TCRbeta analysis, collaborator samples were shipped as frozen whole blood, as isolated PBMCs, or as DNA extracted from either sample type. After removal of 4 bases from V and 7 bases from J, the junction retains 19 bases not matched to a gene. From its cysteine to its phenylalanine, the CDR3 spans 18 amino acids. The sequence is cut down to CDR3 DNA, 54 bases in frame from base 1. CDR1 and CDR2 (MGHRA, YSYEKL) derive from the germline V gene. Summary of the overall study and its limitations: The quantity of clinical and demographic metadata differed by source and by participant and was supplied without curation.

Sequences were obtained from peripheral blood. The rearrangement combines TRBV4-1 with TRBJ1-5; a stretch of 7 junction bases matches TRBD1. This TCR was recovered from a woman at least 80 years old with acute or convalescent COVID-19. The CDR3 sequence is CASSLQQAKTGSGQPQHF. The sequence in DNA is TGCGCCAGCAGCCTACAGCAGGCCAAGACAGGGAGCGGCCAGCCCCAGCATTTT.